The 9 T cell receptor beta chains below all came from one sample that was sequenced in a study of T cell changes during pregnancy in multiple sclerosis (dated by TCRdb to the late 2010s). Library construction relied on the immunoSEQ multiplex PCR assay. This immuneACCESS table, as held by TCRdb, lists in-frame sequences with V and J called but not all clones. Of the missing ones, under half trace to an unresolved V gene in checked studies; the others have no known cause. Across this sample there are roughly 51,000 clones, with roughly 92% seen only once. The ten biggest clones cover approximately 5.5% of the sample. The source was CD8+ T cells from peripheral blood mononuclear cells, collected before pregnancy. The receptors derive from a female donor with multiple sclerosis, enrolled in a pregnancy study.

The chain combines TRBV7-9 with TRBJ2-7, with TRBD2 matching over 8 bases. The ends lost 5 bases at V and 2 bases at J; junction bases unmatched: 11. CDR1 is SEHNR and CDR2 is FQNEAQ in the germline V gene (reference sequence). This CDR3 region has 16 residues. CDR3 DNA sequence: TGTGCCAGCAGCCCCTCTGGGGCGGGAGGCCCCTACGAGCAGTACTTC. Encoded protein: CASSPSGAGGPYEQYF.

The CDR3 nucleotides read TGTGCCAGCAGCTTAGATACTAGCGGGAGGGATTACAATGAGCAGTTCTTC. It yields the protein CASSLDTSGRDYNEQFF. The V gene is TRBV7-6, the J gene TRBJ2-1, with TRBD2 identical over 13 bases. The trim removed 1 base at V and 4 bases at J, leaving 4 bases unmatched. Germline V gene lookup returns CDR1 SGHVS and CDR2 FNYEAQ. The CDR3 length is 17 residues.

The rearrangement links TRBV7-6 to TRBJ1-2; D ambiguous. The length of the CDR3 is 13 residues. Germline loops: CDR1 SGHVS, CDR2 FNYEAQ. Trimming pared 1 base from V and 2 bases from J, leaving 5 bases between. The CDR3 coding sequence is TGTGCCAGCAGCTTAGGCGGAAACTATGGCTACACCTTC. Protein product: CASSLGGNYGYTF.

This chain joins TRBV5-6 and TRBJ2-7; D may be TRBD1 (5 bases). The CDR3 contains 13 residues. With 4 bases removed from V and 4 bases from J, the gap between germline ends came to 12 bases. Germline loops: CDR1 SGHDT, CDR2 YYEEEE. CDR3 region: CASSRTGLYEQYF. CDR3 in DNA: TGTGCCAGCAGCCGTACAGGCCTTTACGAGCAGTACTTC.

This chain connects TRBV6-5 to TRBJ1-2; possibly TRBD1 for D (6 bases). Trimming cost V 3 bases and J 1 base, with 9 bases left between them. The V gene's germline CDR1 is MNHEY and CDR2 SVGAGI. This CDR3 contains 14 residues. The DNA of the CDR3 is TGTGCCAGCAGTTATAGAGGGGGTAACTATGGCTACACCTTC. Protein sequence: CASSYRGGNYGYTF.

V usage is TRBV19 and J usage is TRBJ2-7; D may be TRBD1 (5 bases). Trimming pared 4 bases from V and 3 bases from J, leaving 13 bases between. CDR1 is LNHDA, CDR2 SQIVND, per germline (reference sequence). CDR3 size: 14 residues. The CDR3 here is CASSSGSGNYEQYF. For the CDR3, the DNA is TGTGCCAGTAGTAGCGGCTCAGGGAACTACGAGCAGTACTTC.

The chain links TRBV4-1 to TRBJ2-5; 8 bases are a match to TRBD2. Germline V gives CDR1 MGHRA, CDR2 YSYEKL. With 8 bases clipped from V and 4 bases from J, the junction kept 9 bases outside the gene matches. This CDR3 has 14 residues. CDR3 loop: CASRPWREAETQYF. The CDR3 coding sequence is TGCGCCAGCCGTCCTTGGCGGGAGGCAGAGACCCAGTACTTC.

CDR3 protein: CASSSVSGRNTIYF. In DNA form, the CDR3 reads TGTGCCAGCAGTTCGGTGTCAGGGAGGAACACCATATATTTT. The chain joins TRBV27 to TRBJ1-3, with a possible D match to TRBD1 (5 bases). Per the germline V gene, CDR1 is MNHEY and CDR2 is SMNVEV (reference sequence). With 4 bases removed from V and 7 bases from J, the gap between germline ends came to 14 bases. The CDR3 consists of 14 residues.

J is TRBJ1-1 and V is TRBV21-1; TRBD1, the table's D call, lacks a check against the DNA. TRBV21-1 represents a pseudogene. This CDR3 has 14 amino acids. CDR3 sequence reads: CASSKRTGNTEAFF. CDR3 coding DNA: TGTGCCAGCAGCAAAAGGACAGGGAACACTGAAGCTTTCTTT.